This TCR beta chain came from a study of T cell repertoires in cytomegalovirus infection. Study-wide context: Alongside well-studied HLA-B-restricted CMV epitopes, recently identified HLA-C-restricted CMV epitopes were also used. In public TCR beta signatures, there were indications of both CMV infection and matching HLA type.

The study, taken as a whole, reports: Clonotype analysis showed dominance of the ex vivo response by HLA-C-restricted CMV-specific TCR beta clonotypes.

As for this clonotype: Its antigen is still unknown.

From germline, CDR1 is MNHEY and CDR2 SVGAGI. The V end was cut by 6 bases, the J end by 4 bases, with 12 bases between. CDR3 length: 14 residues. TCRdb itself ran the reads through MiXCR, one entry per CDR3 protein. The sample lists about 920,000 distinct CDR3 sequences; approximately 33% were seen once. The V gene is TRBV6-5, the J gene TRBJ2-2; D unresolved. Sequences were derived from cultured CD8+ T cells from PBMCs, sampled from culture after CMV antigen stimulation. The origin of this receptor is a human donor in good health (CMV status not recorded). Some clones in this sample may be carry-over from other donors' samples. This CDR3 is CASRMAGFTGELFF. Here the CDR3 DNA reads TGTGCCAGCAGAATGGCTGGGTTCACCGGGGAGCTGTTTTTT.